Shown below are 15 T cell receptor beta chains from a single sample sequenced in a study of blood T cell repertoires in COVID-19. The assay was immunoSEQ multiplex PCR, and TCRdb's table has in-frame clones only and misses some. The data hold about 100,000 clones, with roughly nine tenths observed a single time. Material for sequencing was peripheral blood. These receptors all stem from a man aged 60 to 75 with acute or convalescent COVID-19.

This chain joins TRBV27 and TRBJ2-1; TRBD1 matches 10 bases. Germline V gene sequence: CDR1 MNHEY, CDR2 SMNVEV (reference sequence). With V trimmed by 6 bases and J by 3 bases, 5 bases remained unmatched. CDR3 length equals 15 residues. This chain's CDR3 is CASRPGTGDYNEQFF. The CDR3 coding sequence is TGTGCCAGCAGGCCCGGGACAGGGGACTACAATGAGCAGTTCTTC.

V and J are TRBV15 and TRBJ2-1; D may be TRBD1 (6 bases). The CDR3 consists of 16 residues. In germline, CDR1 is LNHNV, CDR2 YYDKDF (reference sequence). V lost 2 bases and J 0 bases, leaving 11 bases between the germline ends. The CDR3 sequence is CATSRYRVGSYNEQFF. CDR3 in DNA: TGTGCCACCAGCAGATACAGGGTGGGCTCCTACAATGAGCAGTTCTTC.

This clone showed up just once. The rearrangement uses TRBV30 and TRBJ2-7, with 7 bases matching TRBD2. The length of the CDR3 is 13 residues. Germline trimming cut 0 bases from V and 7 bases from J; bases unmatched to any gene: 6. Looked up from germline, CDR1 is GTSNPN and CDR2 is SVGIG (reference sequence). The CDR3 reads CAWSVAGLGEQYV. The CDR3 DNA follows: TGTGCCTGGAGTGTAGCGGGGCTGGGAGAGCAGTACGTC.

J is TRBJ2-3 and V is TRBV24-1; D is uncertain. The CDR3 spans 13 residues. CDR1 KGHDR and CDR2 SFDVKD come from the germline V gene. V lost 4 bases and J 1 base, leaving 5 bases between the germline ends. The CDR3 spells CATSDSRTDTQYF. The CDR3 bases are TGTGCCACCAGTGACTCCCGCACAGATACGCAGTATTTT.

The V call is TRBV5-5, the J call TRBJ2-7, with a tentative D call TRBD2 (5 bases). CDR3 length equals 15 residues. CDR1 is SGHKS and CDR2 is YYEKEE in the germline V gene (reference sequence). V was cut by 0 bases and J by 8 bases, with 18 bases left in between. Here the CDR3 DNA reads TGTGCCAGCAGCTTGGCGGACTCCAACCAAGGCCAGCAGTACGTC. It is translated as CASSLADSNQGQQYV.

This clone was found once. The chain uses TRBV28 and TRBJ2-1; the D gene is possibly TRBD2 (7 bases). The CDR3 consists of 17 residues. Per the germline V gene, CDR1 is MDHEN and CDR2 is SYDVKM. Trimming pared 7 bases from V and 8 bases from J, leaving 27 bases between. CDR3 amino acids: CASKEGGAAPSGDEQFF. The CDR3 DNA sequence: TGTGCCAGCAAAGAAGGGGGGGCCGCCCCCTCGGGCGATGAGCAGTTCTTC. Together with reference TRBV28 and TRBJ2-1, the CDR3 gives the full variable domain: DVKVTQSSRYLVKRTGEKVFLECVQDMDHENMFWYRQDPGLGLRLIYFSYDVKMKEKGDIPEGYSVSREKKERFSLILESASTNQTSMYLCASKEGGAAPSGDEQFFGPGTRLTVL.

Here the CDR3 reads CSVEMGGQGTDTQYF. DNA of the CDR3: TGCAGCGTTGAGATGGGGGGACAGGGCACAGATACGCAGTATTTT. This chain joins TRBV29-1 and TRBJ2-3; 8 bases fit TRBD1. Germline lookup yields CDR1 SQVTM and CDR2 ANQGSEA. Trimming removed 3 bases from V and 1 base from J; junction bases left unmatched: 6. CDR3 length: 15 residues.

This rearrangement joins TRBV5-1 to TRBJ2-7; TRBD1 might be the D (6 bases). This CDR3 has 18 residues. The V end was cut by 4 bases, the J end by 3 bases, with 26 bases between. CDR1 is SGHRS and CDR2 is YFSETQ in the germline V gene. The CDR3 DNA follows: TGCGCCAGCAGCCCAATGACAAACGGACAGACATTCATCTACGAGCAGTACTTC. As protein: CASSPMTNGQTFIYEQYF.

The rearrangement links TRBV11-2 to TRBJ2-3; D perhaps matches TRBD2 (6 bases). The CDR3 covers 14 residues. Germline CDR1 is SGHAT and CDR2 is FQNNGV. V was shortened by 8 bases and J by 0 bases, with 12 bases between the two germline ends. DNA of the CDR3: TGTGCCAGCGGGACGGGAGCTAGCACAGATACGCAGTATTTT. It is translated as CASGTGASTDTQYF.

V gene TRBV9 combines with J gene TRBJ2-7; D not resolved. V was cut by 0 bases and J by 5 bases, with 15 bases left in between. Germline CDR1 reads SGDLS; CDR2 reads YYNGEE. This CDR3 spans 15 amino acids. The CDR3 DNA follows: TGTGCCAGCAGCGTAGAAGCTAGTGGCTTTGACGAGCAGTACTTC. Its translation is CASSVEASGFDEQYF.

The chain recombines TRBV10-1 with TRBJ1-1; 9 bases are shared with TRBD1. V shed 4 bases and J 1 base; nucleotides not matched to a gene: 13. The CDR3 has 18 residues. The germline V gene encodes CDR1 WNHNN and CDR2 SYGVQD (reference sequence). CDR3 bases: TGCGCCAGCAGTGTAGTTTTTACATCGGACAGGGGGAACACTGAAGCTTTCTTT. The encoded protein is CASSVVFTSDRGNTEAFF.

CDR3: CASSPDRGLGTGELFF. The CDR3 nucleotides read TGTGCCAGTAGTCCCGACAGGGGATTGGGCACCGGGGAGCTGTTTTTT. The chain combines TRBV19 with TRBJ2-2; 8 bases match TRBD1. The germline V gene encodes CDR1 LNHDA and CDR2 SQIVND (reference sequence). J was trimmed by 4 bases and V by 5 bases; bases with no gene match: 9. The CDR3 loop spans 16 amino acids.

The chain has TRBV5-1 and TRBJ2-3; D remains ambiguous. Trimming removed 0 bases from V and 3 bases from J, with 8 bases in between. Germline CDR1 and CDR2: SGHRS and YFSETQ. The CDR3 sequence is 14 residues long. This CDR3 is CASSLGEKTDTQYF. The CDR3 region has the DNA TGCGCCAGCAGCTTGGGAGAGAAGACAGATACGCAGTATTTT.

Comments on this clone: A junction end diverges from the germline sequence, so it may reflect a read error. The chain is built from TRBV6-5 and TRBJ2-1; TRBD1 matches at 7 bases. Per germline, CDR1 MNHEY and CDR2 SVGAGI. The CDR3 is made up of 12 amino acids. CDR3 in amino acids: CASSRPTGSLIF. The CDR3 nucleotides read TGTGCCAGCAGTAGACCGACAGGGAGTCTGATCTTC.

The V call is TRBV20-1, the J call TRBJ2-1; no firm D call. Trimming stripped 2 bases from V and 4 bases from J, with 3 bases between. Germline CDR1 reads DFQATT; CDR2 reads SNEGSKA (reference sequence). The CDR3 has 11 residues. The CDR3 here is CSARQYNEQFF. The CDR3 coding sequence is TGCAGTGCTAGACAGTACAATGAGCAGTTCTTC.